The clone carrying this T cell receptor beta chain was recorded a few times. The antigen remains unidentified. This sample stems from a study of cytotoxic CD8 clonotypes in ibrutinib-treated CLL. In the study overall: Mean per-sample yields comprised roughly 260,000 productive templates and approximately 97,000 productive rearrangements.

Using immunoSEQ multiplex PCR, the repertoire was profiled, and TCRdb retains in-frame clones only, with some absent. The sample has approximately 60,000 clones, 54% seen once. The study, taken as a whole, reports: Clonality showed a rise at ibrutinib response that reversed toward baseline at progression. Rare overall, public clonotypes shrank or held steady under therapy.

The receptor comes from a human donor with chronic lymphocytic leukemia. This material consisted of PBMCs, taken at disease progression, from a patient treated with ibrutinib.

The CDR3 DNA reads as TGCGCCAGCAGCTTGGCCGGCAGGGGGCGCGACGAGCAGTACTTC. This gives the protein CASSLAGRGRDEQYF. The chain is built from TRBV5-1 and TRBJ2-7, with 8 nucleotides matching TRBD1. The germline CDR1 and CDR2 sequences are SGHRS and YFSETQ. CDR3 length equals 15 residues. V lost 0 bases, J lost 5 bases, and 7 bases stayed unmatched.